This is a list of T cell receptor beta chains from one sample in a study of blood T cell repertoires in COVID-19. Some clones are missing from TCRdb's copy, which holds only in-frame ones; the method was immunoSEQ multiplex PCR. The sample contains over 85,000 clones, roughly 91% of which appear only once. The sequenced material came from peripheral blood. The receptors shown here come from a woman between 45 and 60 years old with acute or convalescent COVID-19. Each CDR3 is given without its conserved first and last residue. D genes are given only for firm matches. Clone size is not always given. Where it is, it says once, few, many or a class for expanded clones.

V gene	J gene	D gene	clone size	CDR3 protein
TRBV5-1	TRBJ1-5	.	few	ASSLGSGANQPQH
TRBV5-1	TRBJ1-3	.	few	ASSATAYSGNTIY
TRBV2	TRBJ2-3	.	.	ASTLSGTDTQY
TRBV28	TRBJ2-1	TRBD2	.	ASSSRLAGSYNEQF
TRBV6-5	TRBJ1-5	TRBD1	.	ASSRGHQPQH
TRBV7-9	TRBJ2-2	.	.	ASSFLQLHTGELF
TRBV5-1	TRBJ2-7	.	.	ASAQGTFTYEQY
TRBV19	TRBJ2-1	TRBD1	.	ASSGRGRYEQF
TRBV2	TRBJ1-2	.	.	ASKYGTSNNYGYT
TRBV5-1	TRBJ1-5	.	.	ASSYESNSNQPQH
TRBV18	TRBJ1-1	TRBD1	few	ASSPLTTGGDWSTEAF
TRBV19	TRBJ1-1	.	.	ASSVTVNTEAF
TRBV5-1	TRBJ1-2	.	.	ASSLEPAYGYT